This entry concerns a single TCR beta chain. The sample originates from a study of control samples from healthy donors and cancer patients. CDR1 is ENHRY and CDR2 is SYGVKD in the germline V gene. The length of the CDR3 is 15 residues. Unmatched junction bases numbered 6, after V lost 7 bases and J lost 0 bases. Sequencing used immunoSEQ multiplex PCR; TCRdb keeps in-frame clones, though not all of them. The table lists about 190,000 clones, roughly nine tenths of them singletons. The sequence came from a young man in good health. The specimen sequenced was blood. V is TRBV10-3 and J is TRBJ2-3; TRBD2 matches at 8 bases. The CDR3 region is CAIKGERESTDTQYF. CDR3 sequence (DNA): TGTGCCATCAAGGGGGAGCGGGAGAGCACAGATACGCAGTATTTT.